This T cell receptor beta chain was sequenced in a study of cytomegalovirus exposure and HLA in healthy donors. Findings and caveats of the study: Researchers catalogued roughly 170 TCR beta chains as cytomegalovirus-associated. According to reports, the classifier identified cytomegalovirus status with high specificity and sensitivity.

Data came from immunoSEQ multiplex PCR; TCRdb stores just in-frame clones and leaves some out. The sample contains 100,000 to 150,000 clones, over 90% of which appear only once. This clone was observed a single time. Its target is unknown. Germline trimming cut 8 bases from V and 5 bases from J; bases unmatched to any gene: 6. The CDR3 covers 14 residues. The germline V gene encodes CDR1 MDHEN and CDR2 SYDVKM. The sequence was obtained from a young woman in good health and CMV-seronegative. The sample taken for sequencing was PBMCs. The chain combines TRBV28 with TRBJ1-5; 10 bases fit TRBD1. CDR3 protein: CASGDRGPHQPQHF. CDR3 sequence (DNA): TGTGCCAGCGGTGACAGGGGGCCTCATCAGCCCCAGCATTTT. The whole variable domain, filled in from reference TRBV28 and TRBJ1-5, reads DVKVTQSSRYLVKRTGEKVFLECVQDMDHENMFWYRQDPGLGLRLIYFSYDVKMKEKGDIPEGYSVSREKKERFSLILESASTNQTSMYLCASGDRGPHQPQHFGDGTRLSIL.